This is a list of T cell receptor beta chains from one sample in a study of OX40 agonist ivuxolimab in advanced cancers. Only in-frame clones appear in the TCRdb table, and some are missing; sequencing was by immunoSEQ multiplex PCR. The sample gives around 60,000 clones, more than 65% of which show up once; about 6% is in the top ten. Sequences were derived from CD4+ or CD8+ T cells sorted from blood, sampled in a trial of the OX40 agonist ivuxolimab. All receptors come from an adult with an advanced solid tumor such as melanoma, head and neck, liver or kidney cancer. Both conserved end residues are part of each CDR3. Fields, in order: CDR3 DNA, CDR3 protein, CDR3 length, D gene, clone size, J gene, V gene. A D gene is named only where the DNA matches it firmly. A clone size is listed for some rows: how often the clone was seen (once, few, many), or a class if it is expanded.

CDR3nt: TGTGCCAGCAGCTTAGATACGACAGGGGAGGAGACCCAGTACTTC; CDR3aa: CASSLDTTGEETQYF; len: 15; d_gene: TRBD1; abundance: NA; j_gene: TRBJ2-5; v_gene: TRBV7-2
CDR3nt: TGCGCCAGCAGCCAGAGCCCCGGGAGGGAGGCAGAGACCCAGTACTTC; CDR3aa: CASSQSPGREAETQYF; len: 16; d_gene: TRBD2; abundance: NA; j_gene: TRBJ2-5; v_gene: TRBV4-1
CDR3nt: TGTGCCAGCAAGGGGGGGGCTGGAAACACCATATATTTT; CDR3aa: CASKGGAGNTIYF; len: 13; d_gene: NA; abundance: NA; j_gene: TRBJ1-3; v_gene: TRBV28
CDR3nt: TGTGCCAGCGGTTCCAGCTGGGTTCGCTACAATGAGCAGTTCTTC; CDR3aa: CASGSSWVRYNEQFF; len: 15; d_gene: NA; abundance: NA; j_gene: TRBJ2-1; v_gene: TRBV6-6
CDR3nt: TGTGCCAGCTCACCGGGGGGGGCCCACAATGAGCAGTTCTTC; CDR3aa: CASSPGGAHNEQFF; len: 14; d_gene: NA; abundance: few; j_gene: TRBJ2-1; v_gene: TRBV18
CDR3nt: TGTGCCAGCAGCTTGGGCGGGAACTCCTACAATGAGCAGTTCTTC; CDR3aa: CASSLGGNSYNEQFF; len: 15; d_gene: NA; abundance: NA; j_gene: TRBJ2-1; v_gene: TRBV5-4
CDR3nt: TGTGCCAGCGTCCGACGCGCATATGGCTACACCTTC; CDR3aa: CASVRRAYGYTF; len: 12; d_gene: NA; abundance: once; j_gene: TRBJ1-2; v_gene: TRBV2
CDR3nt: TGTGCCTGGAGCGAAGGGACAGGGGGCAGGCCCCAGCATTTT; CDR3aa: CAWSEGTGGRPQHF; len: 14; d_gene: TRBD1; abundance: NA; j_gene: TRBJ1-5; v_gene: TRBV30
CDR3nt: TGTGCCAGCAGTCGGGACAGCCGTCAACTGTTTTTT; CDR3aa: CASSRDSRQLFF; len: 12; d_gene: TRBD1; abundance: NA; j_gene: TRBJ1-4; v_gene: TRBV27
CDR3nt: TGTGCCAGCAGCCTGTCCCCCAGCGAGGGCGAGACCCAGTACTTC; CDR3aa: CASSLSPSEGETQYF; len: 15; d_gene: NA; abundance: NA; j_gene: TRBJ2-5; v_gene: TRBV5-5
CDR3nt: TGTGCCAGCGGGGTGGGACAGGGCTACGAGCAGTACTTC; CDR3aa: CASGVGQGYEQYF; len: 13; d_gene: TRBD1; abundance: once; j_gene: TRBJ2-7; v_gene: TRBV7-2
CDR3nt: TGTGCCAGCTCACCAAGGAGACAGGGGGGGACCTACAATGAGCAGTTCTTC; CDR3aa: CASSPRRQGGTYNEQFF; len: 17; d_gene: TRBD1; abundance: NA; j_gene: TRBJ2-1; v_gene: TRBV18
CDR3nt: TGTGCCAGCAGCCCACCCGGGGATAGCGGACTCACCGGGGAGCTGTTTTTT; CDR3aa: CASSPPGDSGLTGELFF; len: 17; d_gene: NA; abundance: NA; j_gene: TRBJ2-2; v_gene: TRBV21-1
CDR3nt: TGCGCCAGTAGCTTCGGACCCCAGGATGAGCAGTTCTTC; CDR3aa: CASSFGPQDEQFF; len: 13; d_gene: NA; abundance: NA; j_gene: TRBJ2-1; v_gene: TRBV5-1
CDR3nt: TGTGCCAGTTCCTCCCGGGGCAGCGACACTGAAGCTTTCTTT; CDR3aa: CASSSRGSDTEAFF; len: 14; d_gene: NA; abundance: NA; j_gene: TRBJ1-1; v_gene: TRBV19
CDR3nt: TGTGCCAGCAGCCGACCGACTAGCGGGGACCACAATGAGCAGTTCTTC; CDR3aa: CASSRPTSGDHNEQFF; len: 16; d_gene: TRBD2; abundance: few; j_gene: TRBJ2-1; v_gene: TRBV7-3
CDR3nt: TGTGCCAGCTCACCAAGGGGCAGACAGGGGGCGAACACCGGGGAGCTGTTTTTT; CDR3aa: CASSPRGRQGANTGELFF; len: 18; d_gene: TRBD1; abundance: few; j_gene: TRBJ2-2; v_gene: TRBV18
CDR3nt: TGTGCCACCATAAGGGACAGTGGGAATTTAAACGAGCAGTACTTC; CDR3aa: CATIRDSGNLNEQYF; len: 15; d_gene: TRBD1; abundance: NA; j_gene: TRBJ2-7; v_gene: TRBV28
CDR3nt: TGTGCCAGCATTCGACAGGGGGCGCGTACTGAAGCTTTCTTT; CDR3aa: CASIRQGARTEAFF; len: 14; d_gene: TRBD1; abundance: NA; j_gene: TRBJ1-1; v_gene: TRBV6-6
CDR3nt: TGTGCCAGCAGGACTAGCGGGAACACCGGGGAGCTGTTTTTT; CDR3aa: CASRTSGNTGELFF; len: 14; d_gene: TRBD2; abundance: NA; j_gene: TRBJ2-2; v_gene: TRBV19
CDR3nt: TGCGCCAGCAGATCACAGGGAGACACCGGGGAGCTGTTTTTT; CDR3aa: CASRSQGDTGELFF; len: 14; d_gene: NA; abundance: once; j_gene: TRBJ2-2; v_gene: TRBV5-1
CDR3nt: TGTGCCAGCAGCTTAGGAGGAGCTAAGGCTAATGAAAAACTGTTTTTT; CDR3aa: CASSLGGAKANEKLFF; len: 16; d_gene: NA; abundance: NA; j_gene: TRBJ1-4; v_gene: TRBV11-2
CDR3nt: TGTGCCAGTAGTATGTATAGAAGCACAGATACGCAGTATTTT; CDR3aa: CASSMYRSTDTQYF; len: 14; d_gene: NA; abundance: NA; j_gene: TRBJ2-3; v_gene: TRBV19
CDR3nt: TGTGCCAGTAGTCCCCGGTCATACGAGGGTTACTATGGCTACACCTTC; CDR3aa: CASSPRSYEGYYGYTF; len: 16; d_gene: NA; abundance: NA; j_gene: TRBJ1-2; v_gene: TRBV19
CDR3nt: TGTGCCTGCAGGGACCGCGAGCAGTTCTTC; CDR3aa: CACRDREQFF; len: 10; d_gene: NA; abundance: once; j_gene: TRBJ2-1; v_gene: TRBV30
CDR3nt: TGCGCCAGCAGCTTGGAAGGGACACCTAACTATGGCTACACCTTC; CDR3aa: CASSLEGTPNYGYTF; len: 15; d_gene: NA; abundance: NA; j_gene: TRBJ1-2; v_gene: TRBV5-1
CDR3nt: TGTGCCAGTAGTATAGGGAAGACAGATACGCAGTATTTT; CDR3aa: CASSIGKTDTQYF; len: 13; d_gene: NA; abundance: NA; j_gene: TRBJ2-3; v_gene: TRBV19
CDR3nt: TGTGCCAGCAGCCCTAATAGAGACAGATGGACCCAGTACTTC; CDR3aa: CASSPNRDRWTQYF; len: 14; d_gene: NA; abundance: few; j_gene: TRBJ2-5; v_gene: TRBV7-3
CDR3nt: TGTGCCAGTAGTATAGGTCCGGGACAGGGTTACTCTGGGGCCAACGTCCTGACTTTC; CDR3aa: CASSIGPGQGYSGANVLTF; len: 19; d_gene: TRBD1; abundance: NA; j_gene: TRBJ2-6; v_gene: TRBV19